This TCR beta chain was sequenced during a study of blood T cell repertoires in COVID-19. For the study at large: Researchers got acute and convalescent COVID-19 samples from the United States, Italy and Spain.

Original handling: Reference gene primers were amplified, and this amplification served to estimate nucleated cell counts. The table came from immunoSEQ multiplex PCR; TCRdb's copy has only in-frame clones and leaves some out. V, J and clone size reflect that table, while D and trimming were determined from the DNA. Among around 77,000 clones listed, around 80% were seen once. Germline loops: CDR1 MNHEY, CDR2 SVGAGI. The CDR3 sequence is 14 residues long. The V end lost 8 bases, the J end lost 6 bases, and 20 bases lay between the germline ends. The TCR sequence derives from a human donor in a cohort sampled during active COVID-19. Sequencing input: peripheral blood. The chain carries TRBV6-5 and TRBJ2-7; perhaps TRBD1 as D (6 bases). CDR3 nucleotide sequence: TGTGCCAGCTATACTTTACAGGGAACGGGCGAGCAGTACTTC. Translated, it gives CASYTLQGTGEQYF.